This T cell receptor (delta chain) derives from a study of gamma-delta T cells after stem cell transplantation. Regarding this clone: One end of the junction is discordant with germline, which a read error may explain.

Germline values: CDR1 TSWWSYY, CDR2 QGS. The length of the CDR3 is 22 residues. TCRdb redid the clone calls on the RT-PCR reads with CATT. The data hold roughly 7,500 delta-chain clones, with 13% to 15% observed a single time. The chain links TRDV1 to TRDJ1; 12 bases match TRDD3. Material for sequencing was gamma-delta T cells. The sequence was obtained from a human donor. It is not recorded whose cells these are; they may come from a transplant donor. The CDR3, as DNA: TGTGCTCTTGGGGAACTCTCCTACTCGGTTTACTGGGGGATACTTGGTGGCGATAAACCCATCTTT. Translation: CALGELSYSVYWGILGGDKPIF.